The subject of this entry is one T cell receptor (beta chain). The CDR3 is 15 amino acids. Trimming shortened V by 4 bases and J by 7 bases, and 20 bases separated the two germline ends. CDR1 is PRHDT, CDR2 FYEKMQ, per germline (reference sequence). 60 Vbeta and 13 Jbeta primers were used in PCR. The assay was immunoSEQ multiplex PCR, and TCRdb's table has in-frame clones only and misses some. The sample yields hundreds of thousands of clones, 75% to 90% seen once. This sample was taken from a study of cytomegalovirus exposure and HLA in healthy donors. This chain joins TRBV13 and TRBJ2-7, with D possibly being TRBD2 (5 bases). Sequenced sample: PBMCs. This TCR derives from a woman younger than 35 in good health and CMV-seronegative. The DNA of the CDR3 is TGTGCCAGCAGCTCCCGAGACGGCCCGGGGTATGAGCAGTACTTC. This sequence encodes CASSSRDGPGYEQYF.